These 32 T cell receptor beta chains share one sample of origin, sequenced in a study of beta chain features in type 1 diabetes. Reverse transcription of all isolated RNA meant that expressed TCRB transcripts were sequenced. Sequencing used immunoSEQ multiplex PCR; TCRdb keeps in-frame clones, though not all of them. This sample has about 230,000 clones, with 9.6% found just once. Input material: naive CD4+ T cells from blood. The receptors here all came from a woman aged 18-35 years in good health.

In its sample, this clone was seen a few times. The chain carries TRBV25-1 and TRBJ1-1; 7 bases align to TRBD1. The CDR3 loop spans 13 amino acids. V gave up 7 bases and J gave up 0 bases; unmatched junction bases: 2. In germline, CDR1 is MGHDK, CDR2 SYGVNS. CDR3 in amino acids: CASKGQMNTEAFF. The CDR3 DNA reads TGTGCCAGCAAGGGACAGATGAACACTGAAGCTTTCTTT.

CDR3 DNA sequence: TGTGCCAGCAGCTCCCAGGGGTCGGGCAATGAGCAGTTCTTC. Translation: CASSSQGSGNEQFF. The chain couples TRBV5-4 to TRBJ2-1, with a possible D match to TRBD1 (6 bases). V lost 3 bases, J lost 6 bases, and 13 bases lay in between. Per the germline V gene, CDR1 is SGHNT and CDR2 is YYREEE (reference sequence). The length of the CDR3 is 14 residues.

This clone was seen only a few times. This chain links TRBV2 with TRBJ2-1, with 13 bases matching TRBD2. Trimming removed 10 bases from V and 4 bases from J; junction bases left unmatched: 19. CDR3 length: 19 amino acids. Per germline, CDR1 SNHLY and CDR2 FYNNEI. CDR3 bases: TGTGCCACACCCCCCCGGGGACTAGCGGGGAGTACCCTTTACAATGAGCAGTTCTTC. Protein: CATPPRGLAGSTLYNEQFF.

This clone was counted between two and nine times. Here the CDR3 DNA reads TGCGCCAGCAGCCTAAACAGGCTCGGGACTAGGGACATTGTGGCTGGGGCCAACGTCCTGACTTTC. This gives the protein CASSLNRLGTRDIVAGANVLTF. The chain couples TRBV5-1 to TRBJ2-6; 8 positions match TRBD2. The germline V gene encodes CDR1 SGHRS and CDR2 YFSETQ. J lost 2 bases, V lost 4 bases, and 23 bases had no gene match. This CDR3 is 22 amino acids long.

This clone turned up a few times. The rearrangement links TRBV2 to TRBJ1-5; D perhaps matches TRBD1 (6 bases). Trimming took 1 base from V and 7 from J, leaving 11 bases between them. CDR1 is SNHLY and CDR2 is FYNNEI in the germline V gene. The CDR3 sequence is 14 residues long. In DNA, the CDR3 is TGTGCCAGCAGTGAAGTACAGGGTGTACAGCCCCAGCATTTT. Translated: CASSEVQGVQPQHF.

This chain connects TRBV21-1 to TRBJ2-7; TRBD2, the table's D call, was not compared with the DNA. TRBV21-1 is listed as a pseudogene. This CDR3 is 15 amino acids long. The CDR3 nucleotides are TGTGCCAGCTCCCGGGTCTCCAACCGGGAGGACGAGCAGTACTTC. Protein: CASSRVSNREDEQYF.

This clone was counted a few times. The rearrangement links TRBV30 to TRBJ1-2, with D maybe TRBD1 (6 bases). V was pared by 4 bases and J by 1 base, with 16 bases between. Per germline, CDR1 GTSNPN and CDR2 SVGIG (reference sequence). The CDR3 is made up of 15 amino acids. Written as DNA, the CDR3 is TGTGCCTGGACCAGAACAGGGTTACTTAACTATGGCTACACCTTC. This sequence encodes CAWTRTGLLNYGYTF.

The chain carries TRBV5-6 and TRBJ1-2, with TRBD1 matching 7 bases. V was pared by 0 bases and J by 6 bases, with 5 bases of the junction left unmatched. The CDR3 contains 14 residues. Germline V gene lookup returns CDR1 SGHDT and CDR2 YYEEEE. The CDR3 coding sequence is TGTGCCAGCAGCTTGGATGGGACAGCAGATGGCTACACCTTC. This sequence encodes CASSLDGTADGYTF.

The sample holds a few counts of this clone. V gene TRBV7-8 combines with J gene TRBJ1-2, with TRBD1 identical over 8 bases. Germline V gene lookup returns CDR1 SGHVS and CDR2 FQNEAQ. With 4 bases clipped from V and 8 bases from J, the junction kept 6 bases outside the gene matches. The CDR3 spans 13 residues. CDR3 in DNA: TGTGCCAGCAGCTCCCAGGGGGCGCGGGGCTACACCTTC. Translation gives CASSSQGARGYTF.

This clone occurred a few times. This chain uses TRBV27 with TRBJ1-2; 8 nucleotides match TRBD1. The CDR3 is 12 amino acids. Losses at the gene ends were 6 bases for V and 6 bases for J; bases not matched to a gene: 3. The germline V gene encodes CDR1 MNHEY and CDR2 SMNVEV (reference sequence). This CDR3 reads CASSRTGHGYTF. The CDR3 DNA reads as TGTGCCAGCAGCAGGACAGGGCATGGCTACACCTTC.

This clone turned up a few times. The chain links TRBV18 to TRBJ2-5; 8 bases are shared with TRBD2. Germline CDR1 KGHSH, CDR2 LQKENI. V dropped 1 base and J dropped 0; count of bases not matched to a gene: 7. This CDR3 spans 17 amino acids. As DNA, the CDR3 is TGTGCCAGCTCACCACTTGAAGCGGGAGAGTACCAAGAGACCCAGTACTTC. This sequence encodes CASSPLEAGEYQETQYF.

In its sample, this clone was seen a few times. The rearrangement links TRBV6-1 to TRBJ2-7; D is perhaps TRBD1 (7 bases). CDR3 length: 13 residues. From germline, CDR1 is MNHNS and CDR2 SASEGT. Deletions cut 7 bases from V and 6 bases from J, with 16 bases between. The CDR3 nucleotides read TGTGCCAGCATGTACGGAGGGGGCGGCGAGCAGTACTTC. It specifies CASMYGGGGEQYF.

This clone was seen more than once but under ten times. The chain joins TRBV11-2 to TRBJ2-5; 16 nucleotides match TRBD2. Germline CDR1 and CDR2: SGHAT and FQNNGV. The CDR3 loop spans 17 amino acids. The J segment lost 7 bases and the V segment lost 3 bases, leaving 8 bases of the junction unmatched. The CDR3 loop reads CASSFGTSGRAVRTQYF. CDR3 sequence (DNA): TGTGCCAGCAGCTTTGGGACTAGCGGGAGGGCGGTGAGGACCCAGTACTTC. Filled out from reference TRBV11-2 and TRBJ2-5, the complete variable domain reads EAGVAQSPRYKIIEKRQSVAFWCNPISGHATLYWYQQILGQGPKLLIQFQNNGVVDDSQLPKDRFSAERLKGVDSTLKIQPAKLEDSAVYLCASSFGTSGRAVRTQYFGPGTRLLVL.

In this sample, this clone turned up a few times. The chain carries TRBV7-2 and TRBJ2-1; 8 bases are shared with TRBD2. This CDR3 region has 15 residues. V was pared by 1 base and J by 9 bases, with 8 bases of the junction left unmatched. Germline values: CDR1 SGHTA, CDR2 FQGNSA. For the CDR3, the DNA is TGTGCCAGCAGCTTAGGTATTAGCGGGAAGGGTGAGCAGTTCTTC. As protein: CASSLGISGKGEQFF. Supplemented by reference TRBV7-2 and TRBJ2-1, the full variable domain reads GAGVSQSPSNKVTEKGKDVELRCDPISGHTALYWYRQSLGQGLEFLIYFQGNSAPDKSGLPSDRFSAERTGGSVSTLTIQRTQQEDSAVYLCASSLGISGKGEQFFGPGTRLTVL.

This clone was found a few times. The CDR3 nucleotides are TGTGCCAGCTCACCGAGCTCTAACACAGATACGCAGTATTTT. This translates into CASSPSSNTDTQYF. The chain couples TRBV18 to TRBJ2-3; no clear D. The V gene lost 3 bases and the J gene lost 2 bases, with 9 bases spanning the gap. CDR3 length: 14 amino acids. Germline CDR1 and CDR2: KGHSH and LQKENI.

The chain carries TRBV30 and TRBJ1-4; no definite D call. The CDR3 sequence is 15 residues long. V was clipped by 0 bases and J by 4 bases, with 12 bases between them. The germline V gene encodes CDR1 GTSNPN and CDR2 SVGIG (reference sequence). CDR3 residues: CAWSVRRSGNEKLFF. CDR3 DNA: TGTGCCTGGAGTGTGAGACGGAGCGGTAATGAAAAACTGTTTTTT.

In its sample, this clone was seen a few times. This chain joins TRBV6-6 and TRBJ1-5; the match to TRBD1 covers 10 bases. Per the germline V gene, CDR1 is MNHNY and CDR2 is SVGAGI (reference sequence). V shed 6 bases, J shed 2 bases, and the junction held 4 bases outside the gene matches. CDR3 length: 15 amino acids. This CDR3 reads CASSTGTGGNQPQHF. CDR3 nucleotides: TGTGCCAGCAGCACCGGGACAGGGGGCAATCAGCCCCAGCATTTT.

The rearrangement uses TRBV30 and TRBJ1-1; no reliable D call. The CDR3 length is 13 residues. CDR1 is GTSNPN and CDR2 is SVGIG in the germline V gene (reference sequence). V was trimmed by 0 bases and J by 4 bases, leaving 9 bases between them. The CDR3 bases are TGTGCCTGGAGTGTGACGAGGAGCACTGAAGCTTTCTTT. Translating gives CAWSVTRSTEAFF. The variable domain in full, with the rest retrieved from reference TRBV30 and TRBJ1-1, is SQTIHQWPATLVQPVGSPLSLECTVEGTSNPNLYWYRQAAGRGLQLLFYSVGIGQISSEVPQNLSASRPQDRQFILSSKKLLLSDSGFYLCAWSVTRSTEAFFGQGTRLTVV.

This clone was seen a handful of times. This sequence joins TRBV30 and TRBJ1-2; the match to TRBD1 covers 8 bases. The CDR3 is made up of 12 amino acids. J lost 8 bases, V lost 3 bases, and 5 bases had no gene match. In germline, CDR1 is GTSNPN, CDR2 SVGIG (reference sequence). This CDR3 reads CAWSPTGVGYTF. CDR3 bases: TGTGCCTGGAGCCCGACAGGGGTCGGCTACACCTTC.

This clone was observed a handful of times. The chain links TRBV25-1 to TRBJ2-7; D is ambiguous. The CDR3 sequence is 12 residues long. Germline CDR1 and CDR2: MGHDK and SYGVNS. V lost 3 bases, J lost 2 bases, and 5 bases lay in between. CDR3 sequence (DNA): TGTGCCAGCAGTGACCCAACCTACGAGCAGTACTTC. The encoded protein is CASSDPTYEQYF.

The chain joins TRBV29-1 to TRBJ2-1; possibly TRBD1 for D (5 bases). This CDR3 is built from 13 residues. The V gene lost 8 bases and the J gene lost 4 bases, with 15 bases spanning the gap. Per germline, CDR1 SQVTM and CDR2 ANQGSEA. This CDR3 reads CSPWGDGYNEQFF. The CDR3 region has the DNA TGCAGCCCGTGGGGCGACGGATACAATGAGCAGTTCTTC.

The rearrangement links TRBV6-1 to TRBJ2-7; tentative D call: TRBD2 (6 bases). Trimming left V 8 bases short and J 4 bases short, with 15 bases between. The length of the CDR3 is 13 residues. Germline loops: CDR1 MNHNS, CDR2 SASEGT. This CDR3 is CASDRTGTYEQYF. CDR3 nucleotide sequence: TGTGCCAGCGATAGGACCGGGACTTACGAGCAGTACTTC.

This clone has only a few counts. The rearrangement uses TRBV5-4 and TRBJ1-2; 8 positions agree with TRBD1. Germline trimming cut 3 bases from V and 6 bases from J; bases unmatched to any gene: 4. The CDR3 runs to 13 residues. Germline V CDR1 and CDR2: SGHNT, YYREEE (reference sequence). The CDR3 loop is CASSSLDRDGYTF. The CDR3, as DNA: TGTGCCAGCAGCTCCCTGGACAGGGATGGCTACACCTTC.

This clone has more than one count but fewer than ten. V is TRBV18 and J is TRBJ1-3; 7 bases fit TRBD1. This CDR3 comprises 14 residues. Germline CDR1 and CDR2: KGHSH and LQKENI. J gave up 4 bases and V 8 bases, and 8 bases lay outside the gene matches. The CDR3 nucleotides read TGTGCCAGCCAGGACAGGACTTTCGGAAACACCATATATTTT. Protein sequence: CASQDRTFGNTIYF.

The table lists this clone with a few counts. J is TRBJ1-5 and V is TRBV30; 8 bases fit TRBD1. The CDR3 covers 15 residues. In germline, CDR1 is GTSNPN, CDR2 SVGIG (reference sequence). V lost 3 bases and J lost 0; bases outside the gene matches: 4. The CDR3 DNA sequence: TGTGCCTGGAGCCCAGGGGGCCGTAGCAATCAGCCCCAGCATTTT. Translation: CAWSPGGRSNQPQHF. The full variable domain, rest sourced from reference TRBV30 and TRBJ1-5, is SQTIHQWPATLVQPVGSPLSLECTVEGTSNPNLYWYRQAAGRGLQLLFYSVGIGQISSEVPQNLSASRPQDRQFILSSKKLLLSDSGFYLCAWSPGGRSNQPQHFGDGTRLSIL.

V gene TRBV6-5 combines with J gene TRBJ1-1; D possibly corresponds to TRBD1 (6 bases). Germline CDR1 reads MNHEY; CDR2 reads SVGAGI. Trimming took 0 bases from V and 6 from J, leaving 11 bases between them. CDR3 length: 14 residues. The CDR3 DNA follows: TGTGCCAGCAGTTACTCACGGACAGCGTCTGAAGCTTTCTTT. It encodes CASSYSRTASEAFF.

V and J are TRBV30 and TRBJ1-6; tentatively, D is TRBD1 (5 bases). The CDR3 length is 13 residues. The germline V gene has CDR1 GTSNPN and CDR2 SVGIG (reference sequence). V was cut by 2 bases and J by 7 bases, with 9 bases left in between. This chain's CDR3 is CAWSPQGNSPLHF. The CDR3 DNA follows: TGTGCCTGGAGTCCGCAGGGAAATTCACCCCTCCACTTT.

This chain joins TRBV5-1 and TRBJ1-2; no clear D. V lost 4 bases to trimming and J lost 7 bases, with 14 bases between them. This CDR3 has 13 amino acids. The germline CDR1 and CDR2 sequences are SGHRS and YFSETQ. DNA of the CDR3: TGCGCCAGCAGCCAGGACGGGGTGGGTGGCTACACCTTC. Amino acids: CASSQDGVGGYTF. The whole variable domain, remainder taken from reference TRBV5-1 and TRBJ1-2, is KAGVTQTPRYLIKTRGQQVTLSCSPISGHRSVSWYQQTPGQGLQFLFEYFSETQRNKGNFPGRFSGRQFSNSRSEMNVSTLELGDSALYLCASSQDGVGGYTFGSGTRLTVV.

The rearrangement joins TRBV5-4 to TRBJ1-3; D might be TRBD1 (5 bases). CDR1 SGHNT and CDR2 YYREEE come from the germline V gene (reference sequence). This CDR3 has 14 amino acids. V was shortened by 2 bases and J by 3 bases, with 9 bases between the two germline ends. CDR3 protein: CASSFRGDGNTIYF. For the CDR3, the DNA is TGTGCCAGCAGCTTCCGGGGGGATGGAAACACCATATATTTT. Using reference TRBV5-4 and TRBJ1-3 for the parts outside the CDR3, the full variable domain is ETGVTQSPTHLIKTRGQQVTLRCSSQSGHNTVSWYQQALGQGPQFIFQYYREEENGRGNFPPRFSGLQFPNYSSELNVNALELDDSALYLCASSFRGDGNTIYFGEGSWLTVV.

There are a few counts of this clone. This chain connects TRBV30 to TRBJ2-7; 12 positions agree with TRBD1. V lost 0 bases, J lost 3 bases, and 3 bases stayed unmatched. Per germline, CDR1 GTSNPN and CDR2 SVGIG (reference sequence). The CDR3 is made up of 15 amino acids. As DNA, the CDR3 is TGTGCCTGGAGTGTAGGGACAGGGGGCCTCTACGAGCAGTACTTC. Translating gives CAWSVGTGGLYEQYF. Full variable domain (remainder filled in from reference TRBV30 and TRBJ2-7): SQTIHQWPATLVQPVGSPLSLECTVEGTSNPNLYWYRQAAGRGLQLLFYSVGIGQISSEVPQNLSASRPQDRQFILSSKKLLLSDSGFYLCAWSVGTGGLYEQYFGPGTRLTVT.

This clone was seen a few times. The rearrangement joins TRBV29-1 to TRBJ1-1; 7 nucleotides match TRBD1. With V trimmed by 4 bases and J by 8 bases, 13 bases remained unmatched. The CDR3 runs to 14 residues. Germline assignment: CDR1 SQVTM and CDR2 ANQGSEA. CDR3 sequence reads: CSVGRVQGLREAFF. CDR3 coding DNA: TGCAGCGTTGGCCGGGTACAGGGGCTGCGGGAAGCTTTCTTT.

The J gene is TRBJ2-5, the V gene TRBV15, with 8 nucleotides matching TRBD2. V gave up 3 bases and J gave up 3 bases; unmatched junction bases: 15. CDR1 and CDR2 (germline): LNHNV, YYDKDF (reference sequence). This CDR3 region has 18 residues. CDR3 sequence reads: CATSRTPGTREIKETQYF. The CDR3 DNA sequence: TGTGCCACCAGCAGGACACCCGGGACTAGGGAGATAAAAGAGACCCAGTACTTC. The full variable domain, rest sourced from reference TRBV15 and TRBJ2-5, is DAMVIQNPRYQVTQFGKPVTLSCSQTLNHNVMYWYQQKSSQAPKLLFHYYDKDFNNEADTPDNFQSRRPNTSFCFLDIRSPGLGDTAMYLCATSRTPGTREIKETQYFGPGTRLLVL.